A selection of T cell receptor beta chains follows, all from one sample in a study of T cells in Graves' hyperthyroidism and ophthalmopathy. TCRdb reanalysed the multiplex PCR reads using MiXCR and keeps one entry per CDR3 protein. The repertoire holds 600,000 or so distinct CDR3 sequences, with about a sixth as singletons. Sequencing used blood. These receptors originate from a woman aged 30 to 39 with Graves' hyperthyroidism. CDR3s include the opening cysteine and the closing phenylalanine or tryptophan.

V,CDR3
TRBV4-1,CASSLRVWAQGTYEQYF
TRBV2,CASSEAEAGVGNTGELFF
TRBV28,CASSLGGGGLNEQFF
TRBV20-1,CSARKGADTEAFF
TRBV6-2/TRBV6-3,CASRPNRGRDEAFF
TRBV7-9,CASRRQGASYGYTF
TRBV27,CASSLTRFMNTEAFF
TRBV6-1,CASSKLTGGALNTEAFF
TRBV20-1,CSAKGRFPYEQYF
TRBV13,CASSLEGGKSYEQYF
TRBV27,CASSLYAHAGEQFF
TRBV15,CATSRDDGQPQHF
TRBV28,CASTPGSARNVETQYF
TRBV11-3,CASSLYLADTQYF
TRBV11-3,CASSHDRGREKLFF
TRBV29-1,CSAQGGGLGNEQFF
TRBV6-1,CASSEVGESNEQFF
TRBV28,CASSTLAGGEETQYF
TRBV28,CASSSIRLASSYEQYF
TRBV19,CASIAGTGLGGYTF
TRBV7-8,CASSASTGGSGGEQFF
TRBV2,CASSPLSEPFDEQFF
TRBV7-9,CASSFTGGVTEAFF